This is a list of T cell receptor beta chains from one sample in a study of shared T cell receptors in the human thymus. Here immunoSEQ multiplex PCR was the method, and the copy in TCRdb shows in-frame clones only, minus some. Of more than 300,000 clones listed, more than 85% are singletons. The sample comprised thymocytes. All receptors come from a human donor. The CDR3 runs from the conserved cysteine through the conserved F or W. The order of the fields is J gene, clone size, D gene, V gene, CDR3 DNA, CDR3 protein. D genes are given only for firm matches. Some rows mark clone size as missing; the rest say once, few, many or name a class of expanded clone.

TRBJ2-3 | . | TRBD2 | TRBV28 | TGTGCCAGCAGTCCCGGGACTAGCTTAGATACGCAGTATTTT | CASSPGTSLDTQYF
TRBJ2-4 | . | TRBD1 | TRBV7-9 | TGTGCCAGCAGCCCCTCAGCACAGGGGGCCAAAAACATTCAGTACTTC | CASSPSAQGAKNIQYF
TRBJ2-5 | . | TRBD1 | TRBV11-2 | TGTGCCAGCAGCTTAGATCAAGGGGGCGGAGAGACCCAGTACTTC | CASSLDQGGGETQYF
TRBJ2-3 | . | . | TRBV28 | TGTGCCAGCAGTGCCCCTTGGTGGCGGGGATCAGTGGCAGATACGCAGTATTTT | CASSAPWWRGSVADTQYF
TRBJ2-3 | . | TRBD2 | TRBV19 | TGTGCCAGTAGTATCCAGGGTTTGGGACTAGCGGTCACAGATACGCAGTATTTT | CASSIQGLGLAVTDTQYF
TRBJ1-2 | . | . | TRBV5-1 | TGCGCCAGCAGCTCGACGCGACAGGAGTATGGCTACACCTTC | CASSSTRQEYGYTF
TRBJ2-3 | . | TRBD2 | TRBV15 | TGTGCCACCCACCCCCTAGCGGGGGGGGCAGATACGCAGTATTTT | CATHPLAGGADTQYF
TRBJ1-2 | . | . | TRBV28 | TGTGCCAGCAGTTTCCTGTATTTGAGTGGCTATGGCTACACCTTC | CASSFLYLSGYGYTF
TRBJ2-2 | . | . | TRBV5-1 | TGCGCCAGCAGACACGGAGTCGCAATACCCACCGGGGAGCTGTTTTTT | CASRHGVAIPTGELFF
TRBJ2-1 | few | . | TRBV14 | TGTGCCAGCAGCCATTGGGGGGTCTATCACAATGAGCAGTTCTTC | CASSHWGVYHNEQFF
TRBJ2-3 | . | TRBD2 | TRBV28 | TGTGCCAGCAGTTTAGGAGGTAGCGGGAGCACAGATACGCAGTATTTT | CASSLGGSGSTDTQYF
TRBJ1-4 | . | TRBD1 | TRBV14 | TGTGCCAGCCAACCTACAGGGGGGAAGAATGAAAAACTGTTTTTT | CASQPTGGKNEKLFF
TRBJ2-1 | . | . | TRBV29-1 | TGCAGCGTTGGCAACAATGAGCAGTTCTTC | CSVGNNEQFF
TRBJ2-6 | . | . | TRBV7-3 | TGTGCCAGCAGCTTTAAGACTAGCTCTGGGGCCAACGTCCTGACTTTC | CASSFKTSSGANVLTF
TRBJ2-3 | . | . | TRBV2 | TGTGCCAGCAGTGAATTGCTAGGGGGTATAGGACTTTCTAGCACAGATACGCAGTATTTT | CASSELLGGIGLSSTDTQYF
TRBJ2-2 | . | TRBD1 | TRBV10-3 | TGTGCCCTGGGGGCTGACAGGGGAGGCGGGGAGCTGTTTTTT | CALGADRGGGELFF
TRBJ2-5 | once | TRBD1 | TRBV25-1 | TGTGCCAGCAGTGCGTTGATAGGGACAGGGGGCTTTCAGACCCAGTACTTC | CASSALIGTGGFQTQYF
TRBJ1-1 | few | TRBD1 | TRBV19 | TGTGCCACCCTAAGACAGGGGGGCACTGAAGCTTTCTTT | CATLRQGGTEAFF
TRBJ2-7 | . | . | TRBV21-1 | TGTGCCAGCAGCAAGGGAAAGGGACAGGGTCGCTACGAGCAGTACTTC | CASSKGKGQGRYEQYF
TRBJ2-5 | . | TRBD2 | TRBV11-2 | TGTGCCAGCAGCTTAGATGGACTAGCGGGAGTAGAGACCCAGTACTTC | CASSLDGLAGVETQYF
TRBJ2-1 | . | TRBD2 | TRBV13 | TGTGCCAGCAGCTTAGTGGTTAGCGGGAGTGTTCGAAATGAGCAGTTCTTC | CASSLVVSGSVRNEQFF
TRBJ2-7 | once | TRBD2 | TRBV10-3 | TGTGCCATCAACTCAGCGGGAGCGGGAGACTACGAGCAGTACTTC | CAINSAGAGDYEQYF
TRBJ2-5 | once | . | TRBV27 | TGTGCCAGCAGCCCCTCCGTGAAGCAGGGGAGCGAAGCAGAGACCCAGTACTTC | CASSPSVKQGSEAETQYF
TRBJ1-3 | . | TRBD1 | TRBV2 | TGTGCCAGCAGTGATCGCCGGGACAGGGGATCTGGAAACACCATATATTTT | CASSDRRDRGSGNTIYF
TRBJ1-1 | . | TRBD1 | TRBV5-1 | TGCGCCAGCAGCCCACCCTCTATTGGGACAGGGGTTAGAACTGAAGCTTTCTTT | CASSPPSIGTGVRTEAFF
TRBJ2-7 | . | . | TRBV5-1 | TGCGCCAGCAGCTTGGAGGATTCCAGGGAGCAGTACTTC | CASSLEDSREQYF
TRBJ2-7 | . | . | TRBV2 | TGTGCCAGCAGTTCCTGGGGTCCCTCCTACGAGCAGTACTTC | CASSSWGPSYEQYF
TRBJ2-5 | . | . | TRBV4-2 | TGTGCCAGCAGCCAAGATCAAGCAGCGGGCCAAGAGACCCAGTACTTC | CASSQDQAAGQETQYF
TRBJ2-1 | . | TRBD2 | TRBV28 | TGTGCCAGCAGGCCAAAACGGGGACTAGCCAAAACTACAAAGCAGTTCTTC | CASRPKRGLAKTTKQFF
TRBJ1-3 | . | TRBD1 | TRBV14 | TGTGCCAGCAGCCCCTCCGGGACAGCGAGCTCTGGAAACACCATATATTTT | CASSPSGTASSGNTIYF
TRBJ2-5 | . | TRBD1 | TRBV6-1 | TGTGCCAGCAGTGAGATGGCGCGTCCGGGACAGGGAAAACAGCAAGAGACCCAGTACTTC | CASSEMARPGQGKQQETQYF
TRBJ2-7 | . | . | TRBV7-9 | TGTGCCAGCAGCTTAAAATCGGGACCTTACGAGCAGTACTTC | CASSLKSGPYEQYF
TRBJ2-2 | . | . | TRBV10-1 | TGCGCCAGCAGTGAAGCAGAGTTAAACACCGGGGAGCTGTTTTTT | CASSEAELNTGELFF
TRBJ1-5 | . | . | TRBV30 | TGTGCCTGGAGTGAAACAGGGAGGGTGGATCAGCCCCAGCATTTT | CAWSETGRVDQPQHF
TRBJ1-2 | few | TRBD1 | TRBV12-5 | TGTGCTAGTGGTTTGGTAGGGACAGGGAATAACTATGGCTACACCTTC | CASGLVGTGNNYGYTF
TRBJ2-5 | . | . | TRBV7-9 | TGTGCCAGCAGCTTAGGGCAGAAAGAGACCCAGTACTTC | CASSLGQKETQYF
TRBJ2-7 | . | TRBD2 | TRBV29-1 | TGCAGCGTTGTGACTAGCTCTAGACACTACGAGCAGTACTTC | CSVVTSSRHYEQYF
TRBJ2-7 | once | TRBD1 | TRBV27 | TGTGCCAGCAGTTATCGGGACAGTTACGAGCAGTACTTC | CASSYRDSYEQYF
TRBJ2-2 | . | TRBD2 | TRBV9 | TGTGCCAGCAGCGTAAGCACTAGCGGGCTCACGAACACCGGGGAGCTGTTTTTT | CASSVSTSGLTNTGELFF
TRBJ1-2 | . | TRBD1 | TRBV9 | TGTGCCAGCAGCGCACAGGGGGCGTTGGACTATGGCTACACCTTC | CASSAQGALDYGYTF
TRBJ1-1 | . | . | TRBV11-2 | TGTGCCAGCAGCTTAACTGGGCAGGGACACATGAACACTGAAGCTTTCTTT | CASSLTGQGHMNTEAFF
TRBJ1-2 | once | TRBD1 | TRBV28 | TGTGCCAGCGGCCAGGGGGTGGACGGCTACACCTTC | CASGQGVDGYTF
TRBJ2-2 | . | TRBD2 | TRBV10-2 | TGCGCCAGCAGTGATGAGAAACTAGCGGGATTGACCGGGGAGCTGTTTTTT | CASSDEKLAGLTGELFF
TRBJ2-3 | . | TRBD1 | TRBV28 | TGTGCCAGCAGTCCCTCACATTCGGGACAGGGTTTAGATACGCAGTATTTT | CASSPSHSGQGLDTQYF
TRBJ1-2 | . | TRBD1 | TRBV5-6 | TGTGCCAGCAGCTTGAAGGACAGGGTATATGGCTACACCTTC | CASSLKDRVYGYTF
TRBJ2-5 | . | TRBD2 | TRBV7-8 | TGTGCCAGCAGCAAATCGGGAGGGCCTAGGGAGACCCAGTACTTC | CASSKSGGPRETQYF
TRBJ1-5 | . | . | TRBV19 | TGTGCCAGTAACCCTAACGGTGACAATCAGCCCCAGCATTTT | CASNPNGDNQPQHF
TRBJ1-6 | . | . | TRBV19 | TGTGCCAGTAGTGAAAGCTTGACAGACTCCTATAATTCACCCCTCCACTTT | CASSESLTDSYNSPLHF
TRBJ2-1 | . | . | TRBV10-3 | TGTGCCATCAGTGAGGCGGGGTCTTTGAATGAGCAGTTCTTC | CAISEAGSLNEQFF
TRBJ1-3 | . | . | TRBV9 | TGTGCCAGCAGCCCTCGTGGAACCGTAGACACCATATATTTT | CASSPRGTVDTIYF
TRBJ2-5 | . | TRBD1 | TRBV11-2 | TGTGCCAGCAGCTTAGCCCGGACAGGGATGCGGGAGACCCAGTACTTC | CASSLARTGMRETQYF
TRBJ1-2 | . | . | TRBV6-5 | TGTGCCAGCAGTTACTCGAGAGACGCGACTAACTATGGCTACACCTTC | CASSYSRDATNYGYTF
TRBJ2-2 | . | TRBD1 | TRBV5-1 | TGCGCCAGCAGAGAGGGACAGGTGAACACCGGGGAGCTGTTTTTT | CASREGQVNTGELFF
TRBJ2-7 | . | TRBD2 | TRBV2 | TGTGCCAGCAACCCTGGACTAGCGAGCGAGCAGTACTTC | CASNPGLASEQYF
TRBJ2-7 | . | . | TRBV6-1 | TGTGCCAGCAGGGCCCGCCCCCTCGAGCAGTACTTC | CASRARPLEQYF
TRBJ1-1 | . | TRBD1 | TRBV14 | TGTGCCAGCAGCTTAGACAGGGGGCGGGACACTGAAGCTTTCTTT | CASSLDRGRDTEAFF
TRBJ1-1 | . | . | TRBV6-5 | TGTGCCAGCAGCCGACTGCACCTACTGAACACTGAAGCTTTCTTT | CASSRLHLLNTEAFF
TRBJ1-4 | . | . | TRBV27 | TGTGCCAGCAGTTTAAACAGGGAGGATGAAAAACTGTTTTTT | CASSLNREDEKLFF
TRBJ2-1 | . | . | TRBV19 | TGTGCCAGTAGTATGGGTTCTCGCGGGACCTACAATGAGCAGTTCTTC | CASSMGSRGTYNEQFF